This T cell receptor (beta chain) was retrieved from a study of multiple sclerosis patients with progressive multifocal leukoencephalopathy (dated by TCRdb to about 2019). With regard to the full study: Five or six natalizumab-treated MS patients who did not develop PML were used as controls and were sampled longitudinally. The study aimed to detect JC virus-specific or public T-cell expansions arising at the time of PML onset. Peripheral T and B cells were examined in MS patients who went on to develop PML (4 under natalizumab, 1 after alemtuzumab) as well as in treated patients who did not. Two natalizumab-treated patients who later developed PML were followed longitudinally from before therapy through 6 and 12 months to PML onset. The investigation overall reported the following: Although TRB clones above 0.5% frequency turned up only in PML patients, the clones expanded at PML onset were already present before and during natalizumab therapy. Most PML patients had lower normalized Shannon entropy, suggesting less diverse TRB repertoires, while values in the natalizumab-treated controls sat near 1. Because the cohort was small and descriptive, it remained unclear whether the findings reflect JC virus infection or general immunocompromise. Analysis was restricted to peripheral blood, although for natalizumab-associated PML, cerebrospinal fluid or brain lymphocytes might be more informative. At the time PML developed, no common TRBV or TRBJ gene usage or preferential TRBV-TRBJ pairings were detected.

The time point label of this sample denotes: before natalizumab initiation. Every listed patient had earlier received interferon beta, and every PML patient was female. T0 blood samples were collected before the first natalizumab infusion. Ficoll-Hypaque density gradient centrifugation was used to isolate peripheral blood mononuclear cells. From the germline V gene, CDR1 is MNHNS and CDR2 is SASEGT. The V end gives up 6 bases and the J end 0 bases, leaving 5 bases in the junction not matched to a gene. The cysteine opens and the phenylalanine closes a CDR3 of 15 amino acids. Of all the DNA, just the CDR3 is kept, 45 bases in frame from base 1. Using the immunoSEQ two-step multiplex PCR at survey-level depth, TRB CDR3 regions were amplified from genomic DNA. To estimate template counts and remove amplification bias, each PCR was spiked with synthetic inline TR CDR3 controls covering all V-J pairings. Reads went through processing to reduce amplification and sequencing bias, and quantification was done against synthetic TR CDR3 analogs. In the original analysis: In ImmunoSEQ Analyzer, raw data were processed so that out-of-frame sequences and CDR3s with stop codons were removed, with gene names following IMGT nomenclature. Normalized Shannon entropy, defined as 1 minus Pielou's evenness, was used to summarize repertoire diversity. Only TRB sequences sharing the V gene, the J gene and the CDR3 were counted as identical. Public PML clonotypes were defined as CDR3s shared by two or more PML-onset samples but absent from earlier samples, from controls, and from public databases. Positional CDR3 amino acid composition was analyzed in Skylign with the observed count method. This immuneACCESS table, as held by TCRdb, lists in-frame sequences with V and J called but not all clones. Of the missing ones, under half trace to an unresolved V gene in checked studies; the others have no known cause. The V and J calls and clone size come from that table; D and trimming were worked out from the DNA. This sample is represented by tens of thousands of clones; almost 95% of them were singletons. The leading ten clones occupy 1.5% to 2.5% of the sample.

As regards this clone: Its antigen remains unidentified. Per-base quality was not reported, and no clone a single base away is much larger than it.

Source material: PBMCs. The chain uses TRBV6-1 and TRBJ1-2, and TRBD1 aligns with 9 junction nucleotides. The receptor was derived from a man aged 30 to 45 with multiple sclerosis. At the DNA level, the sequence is TGTGCCAGCAGCTTGGGACAGGGACCTAACTATGGCTACACCTTC. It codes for CASSLGQGPNYGYTF.